A single sample is the source of the 21 T cell receptor beta chains below, sequenced in a study of Graves' ophthalmopathy and Graves' hyperthyroidism. Using RNA transcripts, the TCR beta CDR3 regions were amplified. An initial RT-PCR round employing HTBI primers preceded a second-round multiplex PCR. From the multiplex PCR reads, TCRdb called clonotypes with MiXCR, one entry per CDR3 protein. The sample yields some 520,000 distinct CDR3 sequences, about 15% seen once. Input material: blood. The receptors here all came from a woman aged 30 to 39 with Graves' ophthalmopathy.

This clonotype was observed at least ten times. The chain is built from TRBV2 and TRBJ1-3; tentatively, D is TRBD1 (5 bases). CDR3 length equals 14 residues. The germline gives CDR1 SNHLY, CDR2 FYNNEI. Trimming pared 5 bases from V and 4 bases from J, leaving 12 bases between. The CDR3 spells CASSLGLFGNTIYF. DNA of the CDR3: TGTGCCAGCAGTCTGGGACTTTTCGGAAACACCATATATTTT.

This clonotype was counted between two and nine times. No conserved phenylalanine or tryptophan ends this CDR3, so it is likely a read error. The genes are TRBV20-1 and TRBJ1-2; tentative D call: TRBD1 (5 bases). CDR3 length: 15 residues. V shed 2 bases and J shed 0 bases, with 13 bases lying between them. Germline CDR1 is DFQATT and CDR2 is SNEGSKA (reference sequence). CDR3 residues: CSARSGHNTNYGYTV. The CDR3 bases are TGCAGTGCTAGATCGGGGCACAATACTAACTATGGCTACACCGTC.

This clonotype showed up many times. V and J are TRBV30 and TRBJ1-3; D uncertain. The CDR3 extends over 13 amino acids. CDR1 is GTSNPN, CDR2 SVGIG, per germline (reference sequence). V shed 2 bases and J shed 3 bases, with 8 bases lying between them. The CDR3 bases are TGTGCCTGGAGTAACGGTGGTGGAAACACCATATATTTT. This encodes CAWSNGGGNTIYF.

This clonotype was seen repeatedly, ten times or more. The genes are TRBV12-3 or TRBV12-4 and TRBJ2-2, with unresolved D. Trimming cost V 7 bases and J 5 bases, with 8 bases left between them. This CDR3 is built from 12 residues. The DNA of the CDR3 is TGTGCCAGCATGTACGGTACCGGGGAGCTGTTTTTT. Translating gives CASMYGTGELFF.

This clonotype was counted only a few times. A read error may account for a junction end that differs from germline. The chain joins TRBV13 to TRBJ2-5; D call uncertain. The CDR3 extends over 13 amino acids. The germline CDR1 and CDR2 sequences are PRHDT and FYEKMQ (reference sequence). Written as DNA, the CDR3 is TGTGTCAGCAGCCCCGCCCGCCAAGAGACCCGGTACTTC. Its protein product is CVSSPARQETRYF.

In its sample, this clonotype was seen many times. The rearrangement links TRBV5-4 to TRBJ1-1, with 7 bases aligning to TRBD1. With 4 bases clipped from V and 11 bases from J, the junction kept 11 bases outside the gene matches. CDR1 and CDR2 from the germline V gene are SGHNT and YYREEE (reference sequence). The CDR3 covers 13 residues. This CDR3 is CASSPRDRVRAFF. The CDR3 coding sequence is TGTGCCAGCAGCCCCCGGGACAGAGTGCGGGCTTTCTTT. Full variable domain (missing parts from reference TRBV5-4 and TRBJ1-1): ETGVTQSPTHLIKTRGQQVTLRCSSQSGHNTVSWYQQALGQGPQFIFQYYREEENGRGNFPPRFSGLQFPNYSSELNVNALELDDSALYLCASSPRDRVRAFFGQGTRLTVV.

This clonotype has a count of ten or more. The rearrangement uses TRBV28 and TRBJ2-7; a possible D gene is TRBD1 (5 bases). Germline V gene sequence: CDR1 MDHEN, CDR2 SYDVKM. The CDR3 sequence is 13 residues long. V was trimmed by 7 bases and J by 3 bases, leaving 13 bases between them. CDR3 sequence (DNA): TGTGCCAGCAAGTCAGGGAAACTCTACGAGCAGTACTTC. Protein: CASKSGKLYEQYF.

The chain is built from TRBV28 and TRBJ2-5, with a tentative D call TRBD2 (5 bases). V was clipped by 10 bases and J by 3 bases, with 15 bases between them. The CDR3 is 13 amino acids. Germline CDR1 MDHEN, CDR2 SYDVKM. The CDR3 bases are TGTGCCACTCTGAAAACAGCGGAAGAGACCCAGTACTTC. It codes for CATLKTAEETQYF.

This clonotype was counted ten times or more. The rearrangement uses TRBV27 and TRBJ1-2; D uncertain. Trimming shortened V by 0 bases and J by 6 bases, and 8 bases separated the two germline ends. CDR1 MNHEY and CDR2 SMNVEV come from the germline V gene (reference sequence). There are 13 residues in the CDR3. DNA for the CDR3: TGTGCCAGCAGTTTATCGGAAGGAAATGGCTACACCTTC. It is translated as CASSLSEGNGYTF.

This clonotype was found many times. This chain joins TRBV4-1 and TRBJ1-2; D ambiguous. The CDR3 runs 14 residues. Trimming cost V 0 bases and J 4 bases, with 9 bases left between them. Germline assignment: CDR1 MGHRA and CDR2 YSYEKL. The CDR3: CASSQDGRGYGYTF. The CDR3 DNA reads TGCGCCAGCAGCCAAGACGGTAGAGGCTATGGCTACACCTTC.

This clonotype was recorded many times. The chain recombines TRBV12-5 with TRBJ2-7; TRBD1 is a possible D gene (6 bases). CDR1 is LGHNT and CDR2 is FRNRAP in the germline V gene. V shed 6 bases and J shed 7 bases, with 13 bases lying between them. This CDR3 has 12 residues. CDR3 loop: CASGPQGREQYF. CDR3 DNA sequence: TGTGCTAGTGGCCCACAGGGTAGGGAGCAGTACTTC.

This clonotype was found many times. The chain links TRBV29-1 to TRBJ2-5, with TRBD2 matching 9 bases. Trimming took 7 bases from V and 4 from J; bases not matched to a gene: 4. Germline CDR1 SQVTM, CDR2 ANQGSEA. The CDR3 contains 12 residues. The CDR3 loop reads CSGGGAGETQYF. The DNA for the CDR3 is TGCAGCGGCGGGGGGGCCGGAGAGACCCAGTACTTC.

This clonotype was seen at least ten times. This chain joins TRBV13 and TRBJ1-1; D call uncertain. Trimming removed 0 bases from V and 7 bases from J, with 6 bases in between. The CDR3 is 12 amino acids. Germline values: CDR1 PRHDT, CDR2 FYEKMQ (reference sequence). Here the CDR3 reads CASSLGLNEAFF. The CDR3 nucleotides are TGTGCCAGCAGCTTAGGCCTAAATGAAGCTTTCTTT. Full variable domain (rest looked up from reference TRBV13 and TRBJ1-1): AAGVIQSPRHLIKEKRETATLKCYPIPRHDTVYWYQQGPGQDPQFLISFYEKMQSDKGSIPDRFSAQQFSDYHSELNMSSLELGDSALYFCASSLGLNEAFFGQGTRLTVV.

There are many counts of this clonotype. This chain connects TRBV29-1 to TRBJ1-1; no firm D call. CDR1 SQVTM and CDR2 ANQGSEA come from the germline V gene. Between the trimmed V and J ends, which lost 7 bases and 4 bases, there was a span of 19 bases. The CDR3 sequence is 14 residues long. This chain's CDR3 is CSAAGLRGVTEAFF. CDR3 sequence (DNA): TGCAGCGCCGCAGGCTTGCGGGGTGTCACTGAAGCTTTCTTT. Looking up the rest from reference TRBV29-1 and TRBJ1-1 gives the full variable domain: SAVISQKPSRDICQRGTSLTIQCQVDSQVTMMFWYRQQPGQSLTLIATANQGSEATYESGFVIDKFPISRPNLTFSTLTVSNMSPEDSSIYLCSAAGLRGVTEAFFGQGTRLTVV.

Ten or more counts support this clonotype. This chain links TRBV28 with TRBJ1-5; the D is unclear. Germline V gene lookup returns CDR1 MDHEN and CDR2 SYDVKM. V was trimmed by 7 bases and J by 5 bases, leaving 12 bases between them. There are 13 residues in the CDR3. The CDR3 sequence is CASTGGGHQPQHF. CDR3 bases: TGTGCCAGCACGGGAGGTGGGCATCAGCCCCAGCATTTT. Full variable domain (rest looked up from reference TRBV28 and TRBJ1-5): DVKVTQSSRYLVKRTGEKVFLECVQDMDHENMFWYRQDPGLGLRLIYFSYDVKMKEKGDIPEGYSVSREKKERFSLILESASTNQTSMYLCASTGGGHQPQHFGDGTRLSIL.

In the case of this clonotype: A much larger clone differs from this one at a single base, so this may be a read error. The chain carries TRBV5-1 and TRBJ2-2, with D hard to call. CDR1 is SGHRS and CDR2 is YFSETQ in the germline V gene. With 10 bases removed from V and 5 bases from J, the gap between germline ends came to 15 bases. The CDR3 runs to 13 residues. For the CDR3, the DNA is TGCGCCGGCACCCTGGACCTGACCGGGGAGCTGTTTTTT. Translating gives CAGTLDLTGELFF.

This clonotype was observed at least ten times. This chain uses TRBV2 with TRBJ2-7, with a possible D match to TRBD1 (6 bases). V lost 8 bases to trimming and J lost 4 bases, with 9 bases between them. The CDR3 contains 11 residues. Per germline, CDR1 SNHLY and CDR2 FYNNEI. For the CDR3, the DNA is TGTGCCAGCGGGGGCGGTTACGAGCAGTACTTC. Its translation is CASGGGYEQYF.

Notes on this clonotype: The junction departs from the called germline gene at one end, perhaps through a read error. The V gene is TRBV7-7, the J gene TRBJ2-7; 7 bases match TRBD2. This CDR3 comprises 17 residues. CDR1 is SSHAT, CDR2 FNYEAQ, per germline (reference sequence). In DNA, the CDR3 is TGTGCTAGCAGCGCCTCTTTTGCGTGGACTAGCTCCTACGAGCAGTACTTC. This codes for CASSASFAWTSSYEQYF.

The table lists this clonotype with many counts. The J gene is TRBJ2-5, the V gene TRBV12-3 or TRBV12-4; D unresolved. The V end lost 3 bases, the J end lost 1 base, and 9 bases lay between the germline ends. The CDR3 loop spans 14 amino acids. This CDR3 is CASSLAPLQETQYF. DNA of the CDR3: TGTGCCAGCAGTTTGGCCCCTCTCCAAGAGACCCAGTACTTC.

This clonotype was found a few times. The chain employs TRBV18 and TRBJ2-7; 8 nucleotides align to TRBD1. V lost 6 bases, J lost 0 bases, and 10 bases stayed unmatched. CDR1 and CDR2 (germline): KGHSH, LQKENI. This CDR3 has 16 residues. The CDR3 loop reads CASSRDRDRSSYEQYF. Here the CDR3 DNA reads TGTGCCAGCTCCCGGGACCGGGACAGGTCCTCCTACGAGCAGTACTTC.

This clonotype was seen repeatedly, ten times or more. CDR3 loop: CASSLDFSSETQYF. The CDR3 coding sequence is TGTGCCAGCAGCTTAGATTTTTCTAGCGAGACCCAGTACTTC. This chain joins TRBV11-2 and TRBJ2-5; D may be TRBD2 (5 bases). In germline, CDR1 is SGHAT, CDR2 FQNNGV. The CDR3 runs 14 residues. Trimming cost V 0 bases and J 5 bases, with 10 bases left between them.